This T cell receptor beta chain was profiled in a study of T cells in localized non-small cell lung cancer. Overall study results and limits: Exceeding tumor, uninvolved adjacent lung had the highest T cell clonality. Adjacent lung held a median 57 of the top 100 tumor clones. The tumor had only one region sequenced, so heterogeneity remains possible. There was an association of higher blood T cell density with longer overall survival.

TCRdb's copy holds only in-frame clones and misses some; the assay was immunoSEQ multiplex PCR. The data contain fewer than 40,000 clones, more than 75% of them singletons. The CDR3 is made up of 16 amino acids. Germline-derived CDR1 and CDR2 are ENHRY and SYGVKD. V lost 10 bases and J 0 bases, leaving 19 bases between the germline ends. As for this clone: Antigen: not known.

The receptor was isolated from a male donor at least 60 years old with stage III lung adenocarcinoma. The sequences come from peripheral blood, collected before any cancer treatment. The rearrangement joins TRBV10-3 to TRBJ1-3; a weak D match, TRBD1 (5 bases). The CDR3: CATQDPGRHSGNTIYF. CDR3 bases: TGTGCCACCCAGGACCCGGGACGCCACTCTGGAAACACCATATATTTT.